The sequence of this TCR delta chain was determined in a study of γδ T cells in repeated Plasmodium falciparum infection. Overall study: Four controlled malaria infections with P. falciparum NF54 spanned 500 to 650 days. General study points: Malian children's Vdelta2-negative repertoires appeared more expanded and less diverse than Australians'. Over time and infection, Vgamma9/Vdelta2+ repertoires remained highly stable and polyclonal.

For this clone: Its target is not known. The TCRdb protein, from a much larger clone, departs from this DNA's translation at residue 12, likely by read error; the protein shown derives from the DNA.

Flow sorting of PBMC yielded separate Vgamma9/Vdelta2+ and Vdelta2-negative gammadelta T cell populations for bulk repertoire analysis. TRG and TRD sequences were obtained from every sorted gammadelta sample. TCRdb called clones anew from the multiplex PCR reads with CATT. The sample yields roughly 86,000 delta-chain clones, roughly 1.4% seen once. CDR3 length: 19 residues. Germline loops: CDR1 GEAIGNYY, CDR2 EKD. Material for sequencing was gamma-delta T cells from blood. The receptor's source is a pool of human donors (malaria-infected and uninfected, not separated). The V call is TRDV2, the J call TRDJ3; TRDD3 matches at 12 bases. TCRdb does not report a J gene; here it was assigned by matching the DNA to germline references. CDR3 in amino acids: CACDRLGDTCSRDTRQMFF. CDR3 coding DNA: TGTGCCTGTGACAGACTGGGGGATACTTGCTCCCGGGACACCCGACAGATGTTTTTC.